This TCR beta chain is drawn from a study of vaccination effects on CD4 cells after COVID-19. Sequencing was preceded by expansion of antigen-specific CD4+ T cells with viral peptide pools in the ViraFEST assay. Having been cultured for under twelve days, the cells underwent CD4+ T cell isolation. The person had PCR-confirmed SARS-CoV-2 infection between March and December 2020. A half-volume exchange with IL-2 medium occurred on days 3 and 7. Generated by immunoSEQ multiplex PCR, the TCRdb table keeps only in-frame clones and is missing some. The sample holds around 28,000 clones, about 76% seen once. Study-level points and caveats: Newly vaccine-induced clones made up most of the convalescents' post-vaccine spike-reactive clones.

As concerns this clone: Antigen specificity is unknown.

Trimming pared 1 base from V and 8 bases from J, leaving 2 bases between. CDR1 is LGHDT, CDR2 YNNKEL, per germline (reference sequence). The CDR3 loop spans 11 amino acids. This TCR came from a human donor who had a prior SARS-CoV-2 infection. The chain carries TRBV3-1 (or the pseudogene TRBV3-2) and TRBJ2-2; no clear D gene. The source material was CD4+ T cells from PBMCs cultured with HCoV-NL63 spike peptides, sampled before COVID-19 vaccination. In DNA form, the CDR3 reads TGTGCCAGCAGCCAAGTTGGGGAGCTGTTTTTT. Its protein is CASSQVGELFF.